The 30 T cell receptor beta chains in this list originate from one sample, sequenced in a study of T cells in Graves' hyperthyroidism and ophthalmopathy (dated by TCRdb to the late 2010s). Libraries were prepared through multiplex PCR. Sequencing was carried out with an Illumina HiSeq 2000. The TCR beta CDR3 regions were amplified from RNA transcripts. For the first round of RT-PCR on the TCR CDR3, the HTBI primer set was used together with the Qiagen OneStep RT-PCR kit. Clones were called with MiXCR by TCRdb after fastp trimmed the public reads at Q25, and only in-frame beta chains were retained. Each entry merges the rows of one CDR3 protein and shows their most common DNA and genes. Here the sample has around 620,000 distinct CDR3 sequences; 15% to 20% occur a single time. The ten largest account for 3% to 4.5% of the sample. Sequencing was carried out using blood. The receptors here all came from a woman aged 25 to 45 with Graves' hyperthyroidism.

This clonotype was seen a single time. The CDR3 loop is CASSQDPRTVTYEQYF. The CDR3 nucleotides read TGCGCCAGCAGCCAAGATCCACGGACAGTAACCTACGAGCAGTACTTC. This rearrangement joins TRBV4-1 to TRBJ2-7; possible D gene TRBD1, 6 bases. Trimming cost V 0 bases and J 2 bases, with 14 bases left between them. The CDR3 extends over 16 amino acids. Germline loops: CDR1 MGHRA, CDR2 YSYEKL.

This clonotype was seen more than once but under ten times. This sequence joins TRBV20-1 and TRBJ1-5, with D possibly TRBD1 on 6 matching bases. This CDR3 has 16 residues. Looked up from germline, CDR1 is DFQATT and CDR2 is SNEGSKA (reference sequence). Trimming shortened V by 0 bases and J by 7 bases, and 19 bases separated the two germline ends. The CDR3 reads CSARDLGAAVVQPQHF. The CDR3 region has the DNA TGCAGTGCTAGAGATTTGGGGGCTGCCGTTGTACAGCCCCAGCATTTT.

This clonotype was detected many times. CDR3 protein: CASSPSGLGPDTQYF. The DNA for the CDR3 is TGTGCCAGCAGTCCATCCGGGCTCGGTCCAGATACGCAGTATTTT. The genes are TRBV12-3 or TRBV12-4 and TRBJ2-3; D remains ambiguous. CDR3 size: 15 residues. V was clipped by 5 bases and J by 4 bases, with 16 bases between them.

This clonotype was seen only once. The V call is TRBV20-1, the J call TRBJ2-3, with a possible D match to TRBD2 (7 bases). Trimming removed 8 bases from V and 4 bases from J, with 13 bases in between. Per germline, CDR1 DFQATT and CDR2 SNEGSKA (reference sequence). This CDR3 is built from 12 residues. The CDR3: CSKLGGADTQYF. DNA of the CDR3: TGCAGTAAACTAGGGGGGGCAGATACGCAGTATTTT.

This clonotype was picked up many times. The V gene is TRBV7-9, the J gene TRBJ2-1; tentative D call: TRBD2 (6 bases). Germline values: CDR1 SEHNR, CDR2 FQNEAQ (reference sequence). The V end was cut by 4 bases, the J end by 0 bases, with 13 bases between. The CDR3 spans 16 residues. CDR3 in DNA: TGTGCCAGCAGCTCTCTAGCGACCACCTCCTACAATGAGCAGTTCTTC. This encodes CASSSLATTSYNEQFF.

This clonotype was observed a single time. This could be a read error, since a much larger clone is one nucleotide away. This chain links TRBV6-2 or TRBV6-3 with TRBJ2-7; a possible D gene is TRBD1 (5 bases). CDR1 is MNHEY and CDR2 is SVGEGT in the germline V gene. This CDR3 spans 14 amino acids. Written as DNA, the CDR3 is TGTGCCAGCAGTTACGGGGTAGGGGCAGACGAGCAGTGCTTC. Translating it yields CASSYGVGADEQCF.

This clonotype appeared a few times. The CDR3 DNA reads TGCAGCGTTGAGGACATCGGTGAGCAGTACTTC. Translating it yields CSVEDIGEQYF. The V gene is TRBV29-1, the J gene TRBJ2-7, with D possibly matching TRBD1 (5 bases). In germline, CDR1 is SQVTM, CDR2 ANQGSEA. The CDR3 is 11 residues long. Trimming shortened V by 3 bases and J by 7 bases, and 10 bases separated the two germline ends.

V is TRBV9 and J is TRBJ2-1; 8 bases agree with TRBD2. The CDR3 covers 16 residues. Germline V CDR1 and CDR2: SGDLS, YYNGEE. V trimming: 3 bases; J trimming: 8 bases; junction bases outside the gene matches: 13. CDR3 region: CASSGNTGTSLHEQFF. CDR3 nucleotides: TGTGCCAGCAGCGGTAATACCGGGACTAGTCTTCATGAGCAGTTCTTC.

The CDR3 spells CATSEPSGSWNEQFF. CDR3 sequence (DNA): TGTGCCACCAGTGAACCTAGCGGGAGCTGGAATGAGCAGTTCTTC. The chain links TRBV24-1 to TRBJ2-1; 10 bases match TRBD2. The CDR3 runs to 15 residues. After removal of 4 bases from V and 7 bases from J, the junction contained 6 bases not matched to a gene. Germline loops: CDR1 KGHDR, CDR2 SFDVKD.

The chain links TRBV9 to TRBJ2-2; D may be TRBD2 (5 bases). V lost 0 bases to trimming and J lost 3 bases, with 12 bases between them. CDR1 is SGDLS, CDR2 YYNGEE, per germline. This CDR3 region has 16 residues. The CDR3 sequence is CASSVGWRVYTGELFF. The CDR3 DNA sequence: TGTGCCAGCAGCGTAGGTTGGCGGGTGTACACCGGGGAGCTGTTTTTT.

This clonotype has only a few counts. This chain connects TRBV28 to TRBJ2-4; D ambiguous. Germline V lookup: CDR1 MDHEN, CDR2 SYDVKM. Trimming stripped 6 bases from V and 7 bases from J, with 13 bases between. This CDR3 is built from 13 residues. The CDR3 sequence is CASSSRTENIQYF. The CDR3 nucleotides are TGTGCCAGCAGCTCTCGGACGGAGAACATTCAGTACTTC.

This clonotype was counted only a few times. The chain combines TRBV20-1 with TRBJ2-7, with TRBD1 as a possible D gene (6 bases). Germline assignment: CDR1 DFQATT and CDR2 SNEGSKA (reference sequence). CDR3 length: 14 amino acids. V lost 6 bases and J lost 1, with 16 bases in between. CDR3 sequence (DNA): TGCAGTGCAAGGGGGAAGATTTTGTCCTACGAGCAGTACTTC. Translated, it gives CSARGKILSYEQYF.

This chain connects TRBV27 to TRBJ2-1; 11 nucleotides match TRBD2. The germline V gene encodes CDR1 MNHEY and CDR2 SMNVEV (reference sequence). V gave up 7 bases and J gave up 5 bases; unmatched junction bases: 7. The CDR3 sequence is 15 residues long. The CDR3 reads CASTPGLADHNEQFF. The CDR3 DNA reads TGTGCCAGCACCCCGGGACTAGCGGACCACAATGAGCAGTTCTTC.

A note on this clonotype: The junction differs from germline at one of its ends, possibly a read error. The CDR3 reads CVSSLFGYEQYF. DNA of the CDR3: TGTGTCAGCAGTTTATTTGGGTACGAGCAGTACTTC. The genes are TRBV28 and TRBJ2-7; D is undetermined. This CDR3 region has 12 residues. Per germline, CDR1 MDHEN and CDR2 SYDVKM.

This clonotype showed up many times. J is TRBJ2-1 and V is TRBV6-1, with D possibly TRBD1 on 6 matching bases. V dropped 2 bases and J dropped 6 bases, with 14 bases sitting between them. This CDR3 contains 15 residues. Germline V gene sequence: CDR1 MNHNS, CDR2 SASEGT. As DNA, the CDR3 is TGTGCCAGCAGTGAATGGGCAGGGGTAGGCAATGAGCAGTTCTTC. It translates to CASSEWAGVGNEQFF.

The V call is TRBV20-1, the J call TRBJ2-1, with 14 positions matching TRBD2. The germline gives CDR1 DFQATT, CDR2 SNEGSKA (reference sequence). The junction had 6 bases not matched to a gene; V was cut back by 6 bases and J by 14 bases. The CDR3 contains 12 residues. Here the CDR3 DNA reads TGCAGTGCCCGGACTAGCGGGGGGATGGAGTTCTTC. Translating it yields CSARTSGGMEFF.

The V gene is TRBV27, the J gene TRBJ2-7; tentatively, D is TRBD2 (6 bases). V lost 1 base and J 6 bases, leaving 16 bases between the germline ends. The CDR3 is 15 amino acids. CDR1 and CDR2 (germline): MNHEY, SMNVEV (reference sequence). The CDR3 sequence is CASSLWRGPSLEQYF. CDR3 coding DNA: TGTGCCAGCAGTTTATGGAGGGGACCCTCACTCGAGCAGTACTTC.

This clonotype was detected only a few times. This chain joins TRBV7-9 and TRBJ2-1; no definite D call. Germline CDR1 SEHNR, CDR2 FQNEAQ (reference sequence). There are 12 residues in the CDR3. The V gene lost 5 bases and the J gene lost 6 bases, with 8 bases spanning the gap. CDR3 residues: CASSLLVNEQFF. DNA of the CDR3: TGTGCCAGCAGCCTGTTGGTCAATGAGCAGTTCTTC.

This clonotype was seen at least ten times. V usage is TRBV5-1 and J usage is TRBJ2-7, with D unclear. In germline, CDR1 is SGHRS, CDR2 YFSETQ. V was cut by 3 bases and J by 3 bases, with 7 bases left in between. The CDR3 has 12 residues. CDR3 region: CASSSNDYEQYF. The CDR3 DNA is TGCGCCAGCAGCTCAAACGACTACGAGCAGTACTTC.

The chain couples TRBV6-1 to TRBJ2-1; D ambiguous. Germline CDR1 reads MNHNS; CDR2 reads SASEGT. V lost 5 bases and J lost 2, with 16 bases in between. The CDR3 totals 16 residues. The CDR3 DNA reads as TGTGCCAGCAGTTCCCCCCGGCCAGGAACCTACAATGAGCAGTTCTTC. This translates into CASSSPRPGTYNEQFF.

This chain links TRBV4-1 with TRBJ2-2; D unclear. Trimming shortened V by 1 base and J by 8 bases, and 14 bases separated the two germline ends. The CDR3 loop spans 15 amino acids. CDR1 is MGHRA and CDR2 is YSYEKL in the germline V gene. CDR3 sequence: CASSQGVASTGELFF. The CDR3 region has the DNA TGCGCCAGCAGCCAAGGAGTGGCGAGTACAGGGGAGCTGTTTTTT.

The rearrangement uses TRBV18 and TRBJ2-7; tentatively, D is TRBD1 or TRBD2 (6 bases each). The CDR3 spans 15 residues. Trimming took 5 bases from V and 1 from J, leaving 15 bases between them. The germline CDR1 and CDR2 sequences are KGHSH and LQKENI. As DNA, the CDR3 is TGTGCCAGCTCATCCCCCACAGGGACTTCCTACGAGCAGTACTTC. It specifies CASSSPTGTSYEQYF.

This clonotype was seen at least ten times. This chain connects TRBV2 to TRBJ1-2, with a weak D call TRBD1 (6 bases). Germline CDR1 and CDR2: SNHLY and FYNNEI. CDR3 length: 13 residues. The V gene lost 5 bases and the J gene lost 2 bases, with 9 bases spanning the gap. The CDR3 reads CASSYTGNYGYTF. The CDR3 coding sequence is TGTGCCAGCAGTTATACAGGGAACTATGGCTACACCTTC. Using reference TRBV2 and TRBJ1-2 for the parts outside the CDR3, the full variable domain is EPEVTQTPSHQVTQMGQEVILRCVPISNHLYFYWYRQILGQKVEFLVSFYNNEISEKSEIFDDQFSVERPDGSNFTLKIRSTKLEDSAMYFCASSYTGNYGYTFGSGTRLTVV.

This clonotype was counted many times. This chain links TRBV11-3 with TRBJ2-2, with a possible D match to TRBD1 (6 bases). V lost 5 bases and J 0 bases, leaving 19 bases between the germline ends. Germline V lookup: CDR1 SGHNT, CDR2 YENEEA. This CDR3 has 18 residues. The CDR3 loop is CASSPDTGSFANTGELFF. The DNA of the CDR3 is TGTGCCAGCAGCCCGGATACAGGGAGCTTCGCGAACACCGGGGAGCTGTTTTTT.

This clonotype was counted only a few times. At one end, the junction sequence differs from germline, possibly due to a read error. V is TRBV20-1 and J is TRBJ1-3, with 9 bases identical to TRBD1. Germline CDR1 and CDR2: DFQATT and SNEGSKA (reference sequence). CDR3 length: 14 amino acids. The CDR3 loop is CSGRGQGQGNTIYF. The CDR3 DNA reads TGTAGCGGCCGGGGACAGGGCCAAGGAAACACCATATATTTT.

This clonotype has a handful of counts. This chain connects TRBV9 to TRBJ2-7, with 7 bases aligning to TRBD2. The CDR3 contains 15 residues. Germline loops: CDR1 SGDLS, CDR2 YYNGEE. With V trimmed by 4 bases and J by 4 bases, 11 bases remained unmatched. The CDR3 reads CASSTGSGRGYEQYF. CDR3 DNA sequence: TGTGCCAGCAGCACAGGTAGCGGGCGCGGATACGAGCAGTACTTC. The full variable domain, its missing parts supplied by reference TRBV9 and TRBJ2-7, is DSGVTQTPKHLITATGQRVTLRCSPRSGDLSVYWYQQSLDQGLQFLIQYYNGEERAKGNILERFSAQQFPDLHSELNLSSLELGDSALYFCASSTGSGRGYEQYFGPGTRLTVT.

This clonotype was recorded many times. This sequence joins TRBV28 and TRBJ2-7; TRBD2 agrees at 10 bases. The CDR3 is 15 residues long. V gave up 1 base and J gave up 5 bases; unmatched junction bases: 5. The germline gives CDR1 MDHEN, CDR2 SYDVKM. CDR3 nucleotide sequence: TGTGCCAGCAGTTTATCAGCGGGAGGGCCCAACGAGCAGTACTTC. It is translated as CASSLSAGGPNEQYF.

This clonotype appeared a few times. This sequence may be a read error, since a much larger clone differs from it by one base. The chain links TRBV6-4 to TRBJ2-5; D is perhaps TRBD2 (7 bases). Germline CDR1 is MRHNA and CDR2 is SNTAGT. V was shortened by 10 bases and J by 6 bases, with 18 bases between the two germline ends. This CDR3 has 13 amino acids. The CDR3 is CATRGGGLKTQYF. Here the CDR3 DNA reads TGTGCCACTCGAGGGGGGGGGTTAAAGACCCAGTACTTC.

This clonotype occurred many times. This chain connects TRBV5-1 to TRBJ2-2; D remains unclear. The germline CDR1 and CDR2 sequences are SGHRS and YFSETQ. The V and J ends lost 0 bases and 0 bases respectively, with 6 bases between them. The CDR3 sequence is 15 residues long. In DNA form, the CDR3 reads TGCGCCAGCAGCTTGGGCACTCCGAACACCGGGGAGCTGTTTTTT. This translates into CASSLGTPNTGELFF.

In regard to this clonotype: Relative to the germline gene, one junction end is altered; a read error may explain this. The chain combines TRBV27 with TRBJ2-3; possible D gene TRBD2, 7 bases. CDR1 MNHEY and CDR2 SMNVEV come from the germline V gene (reference sequence). The CDR3 has 16 residues. Here the CDR3 reads CASSSRGAAGTDTRYF. Here the CDR3 DNA reads TGTGCCAGCAGTTCCCGGGGGGCGGCTGGCACAGATACGCGGTATTTT.